A single TCR beta chain is shown here with its context. The antigen remains undetermined. CDR3 length: 13 residues. Trimming removed 8 bases from V and 2 bases from J, with 13 bases in between. CDR1 is GTSNPN, CDR2 SVGIG, per germline (reference sequence). The data were taken from a study of shared clonotypes between healthy human individuals. Study-level background: Donor composition was a couple of women and a few men, aged 18 to 49. Study results and caveats: The study sampled only blood, and tissue repertoires likely differ.

Roughly 92 million PBMCs were counted before genomic DNA extraction. Deep-level settings were used for running the assay. Produced via immunoSEQ multiplex PCR; TCRdb's table is partial and in-frame only. Of fewer than 550,000 clones in the sample, around 79% were seen once. The TCR originated in a woman between 40 and 50 years old in good health. Some clones in this sample may be carry-over from other donors' samples. Sequenced sample: PBMCs. The gene calls are TRBV30 and TRBJ2-1, with a tentative D call TRBD1 (6 bases). The DNA for the CDR3 is TGTGCCATGCGAACAGGGACCTACAATGAGCAGTTCTTC. This translates into CAMRTGTYNEQFF.